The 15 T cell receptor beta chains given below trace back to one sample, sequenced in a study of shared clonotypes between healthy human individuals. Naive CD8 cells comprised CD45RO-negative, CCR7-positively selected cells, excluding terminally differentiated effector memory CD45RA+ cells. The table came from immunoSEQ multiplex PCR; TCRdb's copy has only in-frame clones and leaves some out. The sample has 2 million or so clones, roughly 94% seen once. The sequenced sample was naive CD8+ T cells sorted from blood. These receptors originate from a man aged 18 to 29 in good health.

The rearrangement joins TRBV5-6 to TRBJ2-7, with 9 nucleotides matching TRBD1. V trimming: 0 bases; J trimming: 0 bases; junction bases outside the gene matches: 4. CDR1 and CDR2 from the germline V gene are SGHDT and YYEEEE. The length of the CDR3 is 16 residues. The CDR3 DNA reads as TGTGCCAGCAGCTTGGATGGACAGGGGTTCTCCTACGAGCAGTACTTC. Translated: CASSLDGQGFSYEQYF.

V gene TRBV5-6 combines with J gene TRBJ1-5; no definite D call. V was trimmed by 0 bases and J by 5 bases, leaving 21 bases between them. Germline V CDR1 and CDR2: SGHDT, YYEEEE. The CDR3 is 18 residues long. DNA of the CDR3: TGTGCCAGCAGCTTGGCAGACCGAATGGACCGACCGGATCAGCCCCAGCATTTT. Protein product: CASSLADRMDRPDQPQHF. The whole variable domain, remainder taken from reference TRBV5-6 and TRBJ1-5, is DAGVTQSPTHLIKTRGQQVTLRCSPKSGHDTVSWYQQALGQGPQFIFQYYEEEERQRGNFPDRFSGHQFPNYSSELNVNALLLGDSALYLCASSLADRMDRPDQPQHFGDGTRLSIL.

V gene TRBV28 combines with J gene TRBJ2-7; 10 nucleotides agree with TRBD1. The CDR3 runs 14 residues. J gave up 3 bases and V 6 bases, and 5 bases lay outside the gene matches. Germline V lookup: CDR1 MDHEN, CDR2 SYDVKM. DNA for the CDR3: TGTGCCAGCAGGGACAGGGGGATAAGCTACGAGCAGTACTTC. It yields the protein CASRDRGISYEQYF.

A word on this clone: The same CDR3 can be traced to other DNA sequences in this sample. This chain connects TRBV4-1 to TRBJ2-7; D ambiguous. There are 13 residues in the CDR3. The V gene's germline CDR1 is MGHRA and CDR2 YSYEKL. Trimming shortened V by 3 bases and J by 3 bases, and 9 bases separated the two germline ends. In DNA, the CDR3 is TGCGCCAGCAGCCAGGGCCAGCTCTACGAGCAGTACTTC. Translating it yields CASSQGQLYEQYF.

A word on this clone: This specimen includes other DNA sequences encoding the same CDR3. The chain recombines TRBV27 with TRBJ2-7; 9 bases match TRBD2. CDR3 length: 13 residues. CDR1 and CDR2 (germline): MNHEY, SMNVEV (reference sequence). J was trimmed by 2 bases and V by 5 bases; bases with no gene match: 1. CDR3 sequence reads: CASSLAGTYEQYF. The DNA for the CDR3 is TGTGCCAGCAGTCTAGCGGGGACCTACGAGCAGTACTTC.

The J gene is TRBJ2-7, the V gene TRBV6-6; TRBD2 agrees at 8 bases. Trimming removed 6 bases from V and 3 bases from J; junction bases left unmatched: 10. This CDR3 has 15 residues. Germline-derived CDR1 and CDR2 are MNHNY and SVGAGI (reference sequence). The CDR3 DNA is TGTGCCAGCAGCCCGGGGGGGGTGGGCTACTACGAGCAGTACTTC. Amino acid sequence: CASSPGGVGYYEQYF.

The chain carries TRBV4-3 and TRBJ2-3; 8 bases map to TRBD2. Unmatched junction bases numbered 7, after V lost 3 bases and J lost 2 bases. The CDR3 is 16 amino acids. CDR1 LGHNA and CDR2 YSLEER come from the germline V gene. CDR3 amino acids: CASSHTAGAATDTQYF. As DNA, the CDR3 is TGCGCCAGCAGCCACACAGCGGGAGCCGCCACAGATACGCAGTATTTT.

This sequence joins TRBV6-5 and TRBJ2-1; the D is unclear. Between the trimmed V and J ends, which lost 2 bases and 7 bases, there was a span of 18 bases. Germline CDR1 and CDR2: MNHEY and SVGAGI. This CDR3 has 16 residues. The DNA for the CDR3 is TGTGCCAGCAGTTACCTCGTTTCGGGCCGAAGGAATGAGCAGTTCTTC. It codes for CASSYLVSGRRNEQFF.

DNA for the CDR3: TGTGCCAGCAGTGAGTTTTATTCAAGCAATCAGCCCCAGCATTTT. Translation: CASSEFYSSNQPQHF. The V and J genes are TRBV6-1 and TRBJ1-5; D gene uncertain. Germline V CDR1 and CDR2: MNHNS, SASEGT. CDR3 length equals 15 residues. Trimming removed 3 bases at V and 1 base at J, with 10 bases between.

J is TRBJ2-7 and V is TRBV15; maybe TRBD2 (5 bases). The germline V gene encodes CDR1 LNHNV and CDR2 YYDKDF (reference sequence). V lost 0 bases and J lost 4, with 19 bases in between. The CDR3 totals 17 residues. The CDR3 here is CATSRDSMGVGHYEQYF. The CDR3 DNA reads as TGTGCCACCAGCAGAGATTCGATGGGAGTAGGCCATTACGAGCAGTACTTC. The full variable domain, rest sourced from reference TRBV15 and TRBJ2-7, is DAMVIQNPRYQVTQFGKPVTLSCSQTLNHNVMYWYQQKSSQAPKLLFHYYDKDFNNEADTPDNFQSRRPNTSFCFLDIRSPGLGDTAMYLCATSRDSMGVGHYEQYFGPGTRLTVT.

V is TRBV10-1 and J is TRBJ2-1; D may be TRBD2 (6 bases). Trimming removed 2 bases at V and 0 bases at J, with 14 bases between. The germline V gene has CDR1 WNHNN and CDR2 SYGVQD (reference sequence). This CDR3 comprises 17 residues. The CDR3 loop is CASSEVTRPSSYNEQFF. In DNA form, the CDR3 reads TGCGCCAGCAGTGAGGTGACTAGGCCGAGCTCCTACAATGAGCAGTTCTTC.

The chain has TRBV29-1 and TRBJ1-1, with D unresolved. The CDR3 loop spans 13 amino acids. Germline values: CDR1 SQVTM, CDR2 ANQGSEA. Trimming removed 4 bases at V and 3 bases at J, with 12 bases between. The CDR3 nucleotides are TGCAGCGTTGCGTGGGGTGGGGACACTGAAGCTTTCTTT. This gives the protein CSVAWGGDTEAFF.

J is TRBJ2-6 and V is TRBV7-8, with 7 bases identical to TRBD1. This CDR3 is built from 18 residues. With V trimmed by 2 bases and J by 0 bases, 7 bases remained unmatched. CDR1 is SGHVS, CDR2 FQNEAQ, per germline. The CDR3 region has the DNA TGTGCCAGCAGCTTACCTAGACAGGGCCTCTCTGGGGCCAACGTCCTGACTTTC. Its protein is CASSLPRQGLSGANVLTF.

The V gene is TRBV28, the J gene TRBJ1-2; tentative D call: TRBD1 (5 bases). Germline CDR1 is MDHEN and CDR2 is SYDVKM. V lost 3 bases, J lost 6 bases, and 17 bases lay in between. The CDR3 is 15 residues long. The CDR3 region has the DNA TGTGCCAGCAGTTTGAGGCAGGGCGGGTTGGATGGCTACACCTTC. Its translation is CASSLRQGGLDGYTF.

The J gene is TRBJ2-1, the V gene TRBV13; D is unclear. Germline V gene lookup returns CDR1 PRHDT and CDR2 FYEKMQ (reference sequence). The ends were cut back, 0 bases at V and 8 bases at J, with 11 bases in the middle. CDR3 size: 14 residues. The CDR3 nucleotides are TGTGCCAGCAGCTTAGGATCGGGCGCCGATGAGCAGTTCTTC. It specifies CASSLGSGADEQFF. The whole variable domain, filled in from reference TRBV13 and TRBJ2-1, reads AAGVIQSPRHLIKEKRETATLKCYPIPRHDTVYWYQQGPGQDPQFLISFYEKMQSDKGSIPDRFSAQQFSDYHSELNMSSLELGDSALYFCASSLGSGADEQFFGPGTRLTVL.